These 15 T cell receptor beta chains share one sample of origin, sequenced in a study of immune cell composition in non-small cell lung cancer. Produced via immunoSEQ multiplex PCR; TCRdb's table is partial and in-frame only. The data contain about 4,900 clones, approximately 77% of them singletons. The normal lung sample lay at least 3 cm, and maximally far, from the tumour. The sample consisted of non-adjacent lung tissue. The receptors derive from a human donor with non-small cell lung cancer.

V usage is TRBV28 and J usage is TRBJ2-1; a possible D gene is TRBD1 (5 bases). This CDR3 is 12 amino acids long. Deletions cut 5 bases from V and 7 bases from J, with 9 bases between. Germline V gives CDR1 MDHEN, CDR2 SYDVKM. In nucleotides, the CDR3 is TGTGCCAGCAGTCTAAGACAGAATGAGCAGTTCTTC. This gives the protein CASSLRQNEQFF. Complete variable domain (other parts from reference TRBV28 and TRBJ2-1): DVKVTQSSRYLVKRTGEKVFLECVQDMDHENMFWYRQDPGLGLRLIYFSYDVKMKEKGDIPEGYSVSREKKERFSLILESASTNQTSMYLCASSLRQNEQFFGPGTRLTVL.

The rearrangement uses TRBV7-2 and TRBJ2-3, with 10 positions matching TRBD1. V trimming: 3 bases; J trimming: 6 bases; junction bases outside the gene matches: 0. Germline V lookup: CDR1 SGHTA, CDR2 FQGNSA. CDR3 size: 13 residues. CDR3 coding DNA: TGTGCCAGCAGCTTGGGACAGGGGGATACGCAGTATTTT. Translating it yields CASSLGQGDTQYF.

J is TRBJ2-7 and V is TRBV6-5; tentatively, D is TRBD2 (5 bases). The CDR3 totals 12 residues. Germline lookup yields CDR1 MNHEY and CDR2 SVGAGI. Trimming left V 6 bases short and J 7 bases short, with 13 bases between. The CDR3 is CASSVVSGEQYF. CDR3 nucleotides: TGTGCCAGCAGCGTCGTATCGGGAGAGCAGTACTTC.

V is TRBV2 and J is TRBJ2-1, with 9 positions matching TRBD2. V dropped 6 bases and J dropped 4; count of bases not matched to a gene: 7. Germline values: CDR1 SNHLY, CDR2 FYNNEI. This CDR3 comprises 15 residues. The CDR3 DNA reads as TGTGCCAGCAGGCCGACTAGCGGCCCTTACAATGAGCAGTTCTTC. Residues: CASRPTSGPYNEQFF.

In DNA form, the CDR3 reads TGTGCCAGCAGACGGGACATCTCTGGGGCCAACGTCCTGACTTTC. It codes for CASRRDISGANVLTF. The chain recombines TRBV5-4 with TRBJ2-6, with D perhaps TRBD1 (6 bases). The CDR3 covers 15 residues. CDR1 and CDR2 from the germline V gene are SGHNT and YYREEE (reference sequence). V dropped 5 bases and J dropped 0 bases, with 9 bases sitting between them.

The rearrangement links TRBV9 to TRBJ1-1; D unclear. Trimming cost V 2 bases and J 1 base, with 6 bases left between them. CDR3 length equals 13 residues. Germline-derived CDR1 and CDR2 are SGDLS and YYNGEE. CDR3 region: CASSVHPNTEAFF. CDR3 coding DNA: TGTGCCAGCAGCGTTCATCCGAACACTGAAGCTTTCTTT.

In this sample, this clone turned up a few times. The rearrangement joins TRBV6-5 to TRBJ2-1, with 8 bases that match TRBD1. V lost 5 bases and J lost 3; bases outside the gene matches: 6. Germline loops: CDR1 MNHEY, CDR2 SVGAGI. The CDR3 totals 15 residues. The DNA of the CDR3 is TGTGCCAGCAGTCCCCGGGACAGGATCTACAATGAGCAGTTCTTC. Translation: CASSPRDRIYNEQFF.

The chain recombines TRBV11-3 with TRBJ1-1; D uncertain. Trimming took 5 bases from V and 0 from J, leaving 7 bases between them. Germline assignment: CDR1 SGHNT and CDR2 YENEEA. The CDR3 length is 13 residues. As DNA, the CDR3 is TGTGCCAGCAGCCGAAGCATGAACACTGAAGCTTTCTTT. This gives the protein CASSRSMNTEAFF. Complete variable domain (other parts from reference TRBV11-3 and TRBJ1-1): EAGVVQSPRYKIIEKKQPVAFWCNPISGHNTLYWYLQNLGQGPELLIRYENEEAVDDSQLPKDRFSAERLKGVDSTLKIQPAELGDSAVYLCASSRSMNTEAFFGQGTRLTVV.

The rearrangement uses TRBV5-5 and TRBJ2-1; D gene ambiguous. Germline loops: CDR1 SGHKS, CDR2 YYEKEE (reference sequence). This CDR3 contains 12 residues. The ends were cut back, 7 bases at V and 10 bases at J, with 15 bases in the middle. The CDR3 DNA is TGTGCCAGCGGGTTGGTGGGCGAAGAGCAGTTCTTC. It specifies CASGLVGEEQFF.

The V call is TRBV5-1, the J call TRBJ2-2, with 9 nucleotides matching TRBD2. Losses at the gene ends were 5 bases for V and 4 bases for J; bases not matched to a gene: 0. Germline values: CDR1 SGHRS, CDR2 YFSETQ. The CDR3 length is 13 residues. The CDR3 DNA sequence: TGCGCCAGCAGAGCGGGAGGCACCGGGGAGCTGTTTTTT. This gives the protein CASRAGGTGELFF. The full variable domain, with the rest looked up from reference TRBV5-1 and TRBJ2-2, is KAGVTQTPRYLIKTRGQQVTLSCSPISGHRSVSWYQQTPGQGLQFLFEYFSETQRNKGNFPGRFSGRQFSNSRSEMNVSTLELGDSALYLCASRAGGTGELFFGEGSRLTVL.

The chain employs TRBV5-1 and TRBJ1-5; D possibly corresponds to TRBD1 (6 bases). From germline, CDR1 is SGHRS and CDR2 YFSETQ. The CDR3 has 14 amino acids. V was cut by 4 bases and J by 10 bases, with 18 bases left in between. The CDR3: CASSTGTPQDPQHF. CDR3 in DNA: TGCGCCAGCAGCACCGGGACACCCCAGGATCCCCAGCATTTT.

By share, this clone counts as medium-sized (0.01 to 0.1%). CDR3 protein: CASSLGGLGNTEAFF. The CDR3 DNA follows: TGTGCCAGCAGCTTAGGAGGGTTGGGGAACACTGAAGCTTTCTTT. The gene calls are TRBV11-2 and TRBJ1-1; D gene unclear. The germline CDR1 and CDR2 sequences are SGHAT and FQNNGV. The CDR3 length is 15 residues. Trimming stripped 1 base from V and 1 base from J, with 10 bases between.

The chain recombines TRBV4-2 with TRBJ2-2; tentatively, D is TRBD1 (6 bases). Trimming stripped 0 bases from V and 6 bases from J, with 17 bases between. CDR3 length equals 17 residues. The germline V gene has CDR1 LGHNA and CDR2 YNFKEQ. The CDR3 DNA sequence: TGTGCCAGCAGCCAAGATTGGAAAAACCAGGGGTCCGGGGAGCTGTTTTTT. Its translation: CASSQDWKNQGSGELFF.

This chain joins TRBV2 and TRBJ2-2; the D gene is possibly TRBD1 (5 bases). Trimming left V 2 bases short and J 5 bases short, with 12 bases between. This CDR3 comprises 15 residues. Germline assignment: CDR1 SNHLY and CDR2 FYNNEI. The CDR3 bases are TGTGCCAGCAGTGAATTCGAGACAGAAACCGGGGAGCTGTTTTTT. It translates to CASSEFETETGELFF.

The genes are TRBV28 and TRBJ1-3; 8 bases agree with TRBD1. The CDR3 totals 14 residues. With V trimmed by 6 bases and J by 1 base, 2 bases remained unmatched. Germline CDR1 reads MDHEN; CDR2 reads SYDVKM. CDR3 sequence (DNA): TGTGCCAGCAGACGGACAGGGTCTGGAAACACCATATATTTT. Protein product: CASRRTGSGNTIYF. The full variable domain, with the rest looked up from reference TRBV28 and TRBJ1-3, is DVKVTQSSRYLVKRTGEKVFLECVQDMDHENMFWYRQDPGLGLRLIYFSYDVKMKEKGDIPEGYSVSREKKERFSLILESASTNQTSMYLCASRRTGSGNTIYFGEGSWLTVV.